This TCR beta chain was observed in a study of blood T cells in healthy people across ages. Germline values: CDR1 SNHLY, CDR2 FYNNEI. V was pared by 4 bases and J by 4 bases, with 5 bases of the junction left unmatched. CDR3 length: 16 residues. A sample-barcoded 5' primer and a J-beta primer mix were used in a second PCR of roughly 7 to 12 cycles. A template-switch adaptor that had 12 random nucleotides put a tag on each cDNA molecule. MiXCR, applied by TCRdb to the 5' RACE reads, yields one record per CDR3 protein. The sample records approximately 360,000 distinct CDR3 sequences, 45% to 60% being singletons.

The receptor comes from a man in his sixties in good health. Input material: blood. This sequence joins TRBV2 and TRBJ2-1; 12 bases agree with TRBD2. CDR3 sequence: CASSGPGLAGYNEQFF. The CDR3 DNA reads as TGTGCCAGCAGTGGGCCGGGACTAGCGGGTTACAATGAGCAGTTCTTC.